The 21 T cell receptor beta chains presented below share a single source sample, sequenced in a study of regulatory T cells in long-lasting Graves disease (dated by TCRdb to the early 2020s). The sample's time point label, in plain terms: newly diagnosed GD, antithyroid drugs for less than 3 months. For both TCR sequencing and RNA sequencing, RNA was extracted from PBMCs in TRIzol. The library was made by multiplex PCR. Sequenced on an Illumina HiSeq 4000. To build TCR beta libraries, CDR3 regions were amplified by Arm-PCR using iRepertoire HTBI primers. The public reads were run again by TCRdb, first through fastp at Q25 and then through MiXCR, and only productive beta chains were kept. When rows share a CDR3 protein, they turn into one entry using the most common DNA and genes. The sample table lists approximately 250,000 distinct CDR3 sequences, approximately 16% of them with a count of one. Approximately 24% of the sample lies in the top ten.

Sequenced material: peripheral blood mononuclear cells (PBMCs), taken at new diagnosis, from a patient treated with antithyroid drugs. The source is a female donor with Graves disease.

This clonotype was detected many times. The rearrangement joins TRBV7-2 to TRBJ1-2, with 7 bases fitting TRBD1. The length of the CDR3 is 15 residues. The germline CDR1 and CDR2 sequences are SGHTA and FQGNSA. The V and J ends lost 5 bases and 4 bases, in that order; junction bases with no gene match: 10. DNA of the CDR3: TGTGCCAGCAGCCCAGCCACAGGGGATTTCTATGGCTACACCTTC. Amino acids: CASSPATGDFYGYTF.

This clonotype was seen ten or more times. The chain is built from TRBV27 and TRBJ1-1; 7 bases are shared with TRBD1. The CDR3 consists of 13 residues. V was clipped by 6 bases and J by 7 bases; unmatched bases: 8. Looked up from germline, CDR1 is MNHEY and CDR2 is SMNVEV (reference sequence). The chain's CDR3 is CASSKQGGHEAFF. CDR3 sequence (DNA): TGTGCCAGCAGCAAGCAGGGGGGTCATGAAGCTTTCTTT.

There are many counts of this clonotype. This sequence joins TRBV19 and TRBJ2-2, with D tentatively TRBD1 (6 bases). V lost 6 bases to trimming and J lost 2 bases, with 13 bases between them. There are 15 residues in the CDR3. Germline values: CDR1 LNHDA, CDR2 SQIVND (reference sequence). The CDR3 loop reads CASSKGDPNTGELFF. The CDR3, as DNA: TGTGCCAGTAGCAAGGGGGATCCTAACACCGGGGAGCTGTTTTTT.

This clonotype was seen many times. The CDR3 protein is CASSINGGQGTQYF. CDR3 nucleotides: TGTGCCAGTAGTATAAACGGGGGACAGGGTACGCAGTATTTT. This chain connects TRBV19 to TRBJ2-3; 9 bases align to TRBD1. After removal of 2 bases from V and 8 bases from J, the junction contained 5 bases not matched to a gene. The germline CDR1 and CDR2 sequences are LNHDA and SQIVND (reference sequence). The CDR3 has 14 residues.

This clonotype was detected many times. The genes are TRBV11-2 and TRBJ1-2; possibly TRBD1 for D (6 bases). CDR3 size: 15 residues. Trimming pared 5 bases from V and 2 bases from J, leaving 15 bases between. Germline V gives CDR1 SGHAT, CDR2 FQNNGV. CDR3: CASSPRQDYNYGYTF. The CDR3 DNA reads as TGTGCCAGCAGCCCAAGACAGGATTACAACTATGGCTACACCTTC.

This clonotype was found a few times. J is TRBJ2-5 and V is TRBV11-3, with 9 bases identical to TRBD2. V trimming: 5 bases; J trimming: 3 bases; junction bases outside the gene matches: 7. Germline V CDR1 and CDR2: SGHNT, YENEEA. The CDR3 has 15 residues. The CDR3 here is CASSPNRLAEETQYF. As DNA, the CDR3 is TGTGCCAGCAGCCCAAACCGACTAGCGGAAGAGACCCAGTACTTC.

With regard to this clonotype: A far larger clone is off by one base, so a read error is likely. The V and J genes are TRBV28 and TRBJ2-5; TRBD1 or TRBD2 may be the D gene (6 bases each). CDR3 length: 16 amino acids. Germline CDR1 is MDHEN and CDR2 is SYDVKM. V lost 6 bases to trimming and J lost 5 bases, with 22 bases between them. CDR3 protein: CASSLLSGGGGETQYF. The CDR3 region has the DNA TGTGCCAGCAGCCTCCTCTCTGGCGGAGGGGGGGAGACCCAGTACTTC.

This clonotype was found many times. This chain links TRBV19 with TRBJ1-5; D call uncertain. Germline V CDR1 and CDR2: LNHDA, SQIVND (reference sequence). Trimming took 0 bases from V and 3 from J, leaving 3 bases between them. This CDR3 has 13 residues. In DNA form, the CDR3 reads TGTGCCAGTAGTATAGATGACAATCAGCCCCAGCATTTT. Translation: CASSIDDNQPQHF.

This clonotype came up a few times. The V gene is TRBV7-2, the J gene TRBJ1-6; D is possibly TRBD1 (6 bases). CDR1 and CDR2 (germline): SGHTA, FQGNSA. V dropped 5 bases and J dropped 0 bases, with 20 bases sitting between them. CDR3 length equals 19 residues. The CDR3 DNA sequence: TGTGCCAGCAGCCAAGACCGGTGGGGGCTAAGCTCCTATAATTCACCCCTCCACTTT. This codes for CASSQDRWGLSSYNSPLHF.

The sample holds many counts of this clonotype. In DNA form, the CDR3 reads TGTGCCAGCAGTTCGGCCGGGACAGCTGGAGAGACCCAGTACTTC. Its translation: CASSSAGTAGETQYF. The chain joins TRBV28 to TRBJ2-5, with 7 bases aligning to TRBD1. The germline V gene encodes CDR1 MDHEN and CDR2 SYDVKM. This CDR3 has 15 amino acids. J lost 4 bases, V lost 4 bases, and 9 bases had no gene match. The full variable domain, its missing parts supplied by reference TRBV28 and TRBJ2-5, is DVKVTQSSRYLVKRTGEKVFLECVQDMDHENMFWYRQDPGLGLRLIYFSYDVKMKEKGDIPEGYSVSREKKERFSLILESASTNQTSMYLCASSSAGTAGETQYFGPGTRLLVL.

This clonotype occurred many times. This sequence joins TRBV19 and TRBJ1-1, with 7 bases matching TRBD1. The V gene's germline CDR1 is LNHDA and CDR2 SQIVND (reference sequence). This CDR3 is built from 14 residues. V was pared by 5 bases and J by 6 bases, with 9 bases of the junction left unmatched. The DNA for the CDR3 is TGTGCCAGTAGTGGACAGGTGCGAAGGGCTGAAGCTTTCTTT. Translated: CASSGQVRRAEAFF.

This chain connects TRBV12-3 or TRBV12-4 to TRBJ2-2; D uncertain. The CDR3 has 12 residues. V lost 6 bases and J 5 bases, leaving 7 bases between the germline ends. Written as DNA, the CDR3 is TGTGCCAGCAGGCTAAGGACCGGGGAGCTGTTTTTT. This codes for CASRLRTGELFF.

This clonotype was counted many times. The V call is TRBV11-3, the J call TRBJ2-3; 7 positions match TRBD1. Germline CDR1 reads SGHNT; CDR2 reads YENEEA. V was pared by 3 bases and J by 0 bases, with 0 bases of the junction left unmatched. The CDR3 covers 14 residues. CDR3 nucleotide sequence: TGTGCCAGCAGCTTGGGACAGAGCACAGATACGCAGTATTTT. Protein product: CASSLGQSTDTQYF. The full variable domain, in which reference TRBV11-3 and TRBJ2-3 provide the parts outside the CDR3, is EAGVVQSPRYKIIEKKQPVAFWCNPISGHNTLYWYLQNLGQGPELLIRYENEEAVDDSQLPKDRFSAERLKGVDSTLKIQPAELGDSAVYLCASSLGQSTDTQYFGPGTRLTVL.

This clonotype was seen ten or more times. The chain links TRBV24-1 to TRBJ2-1, with 12 positions matching TRBD2. Looked up from germline, CDR1 is KGHDR and CDR2 is SFDVKD. V was clipped by 3 bases and J by 6 bases; unmatched bases: 8. The CDR3 contains 17 residues. CDR3 residues: CATSDPRLAGVLNEQFF. In nucleotides, the CDR3 is TGTGCCACCAGTGATCCCCGACTAGCGGGAGTACTCAATGAGCAGTTCTTC.

This clonotype was seen repeatedly, ten times or more. The V gene is TRBV11-2, the J gene TRBJ1-1; the D gene is possibly TRBD1 (6 bases). This CDR3 has 15 residues. Germline V CDR1 and CDR2: SGHAT, FQNNGV. The V gene lost 0 bases and the J gene lost 7 bases, with 15 bases spanning the gap. The CDR3 spells CASSLDGGGGGEAFF. For the CDR3, the DNA is TGTGCCAGCAGCTTAGATGGAGGGGGAGGGGGTGAAGCTTTCTTT.

This clonotype was detected many times. The chain is built from TRBV4-1 and TRBJ2-2; no clear D gene. Germline CDR1 and CDR2: MGHRA and YSYEKL. This CDR3 region has 18 residues. With 0 bases removed from V and 4 bases from J, the gap between germline ends came to 18 bases. In DNA, the CDR3 is TGCGCCAGCAGCCAAGAAGATAGACATCGTGAGTGCACCGGGGAGCTGTTTTTT. Translated, it gives CASSQEDRHRECTGELFF.

In the case of this clonotype: A read error is the likely source, as a far larger clone sits one nucleotide away. DNA of the CDR3: TGTGCCAGCAGTTACAAAAGGACAGGCGGCCAGGCTTTCTTT. Protein: CASSYKRTGGQAFF. The genes are TRBV6-9 and TRBJ1-1; 7 bases match TRBD1. The CDR3 has 14 amino acids. Germline CDR1 and CDR2: MNHGY and SVAAGI. V lost 3 bases, J lost 11 bases, and 12 bases stayed unmatched.

This clonotype has at least ten counts. V usage is TRBV30 and J usage is TRBJ2-3; possibly TRBD1 or TRBD2 for D (6 bases each). The CDR3 loop spans 12 amino acids. The V end lost 0 bases, the J end lost 9 bases, and 10 bases lay between the germline ends. In germline, CDR1 is GTSNPN, CDR2 SVGIG (reference sequence). CDR3 coding DNA: TGTGCCTGGAGTGTAGGAGGGGGGACGCAGTATTTT. Protein: CAWSVGGGTQYF.

A few counts support this clonotype. J is TRBJ1-1 and V is TRBV9; no clear D gene. The germline V and J ends were trimmed by 2 bases and 2 bases, with 7 bases remaining between them. The germline V gene has CDR1 SGDLS and CDR2 YYNGEE. This CDR3 comprises 13 residues. The CDR3: CASSVGRNTEAFF. CDR3 in DNA: TGTGCCAGCAGCGTCGGGAGAAACACTGAAGCTTTCTTT.

The chain employs TRBV20-1 and TRBJ2-3; 7 nucleotides align to TRBD2. Germline assignment: CDR1 DFQATT and CDR2 SNEGSKA (reference sequence). Losses at the gene ends were 0 bases for V and 3 bases for J; bases not matched to a gene: 9. The CDR3 has 16 amino acids. The CDR3 coding sequence is TGCAGTGCTAGAGATTTTTTCAGGGAGGGTACAGATACGCAGTATTTT. This translates into CSARDFFREGTDTQYF.

The rearrangement joins TRBV10-3 to TRBJ2-7; 12 bases agree with TRBD2. CDR1 and CDR2 from the germline V gene are ENHRY and SYGVKD. The CDR3 runs 15 residues. With 5 bases clipped from V and 7 bases from J, the junction kept 9 bases outside the gene matches. The CDR3 is CAISSSGRDPGEQYF. In nucleotides, the CDR3 is TGTGCCATCAGTTCTAGCGGGAGGGACCCAGGGGAGCAGTACTTC.